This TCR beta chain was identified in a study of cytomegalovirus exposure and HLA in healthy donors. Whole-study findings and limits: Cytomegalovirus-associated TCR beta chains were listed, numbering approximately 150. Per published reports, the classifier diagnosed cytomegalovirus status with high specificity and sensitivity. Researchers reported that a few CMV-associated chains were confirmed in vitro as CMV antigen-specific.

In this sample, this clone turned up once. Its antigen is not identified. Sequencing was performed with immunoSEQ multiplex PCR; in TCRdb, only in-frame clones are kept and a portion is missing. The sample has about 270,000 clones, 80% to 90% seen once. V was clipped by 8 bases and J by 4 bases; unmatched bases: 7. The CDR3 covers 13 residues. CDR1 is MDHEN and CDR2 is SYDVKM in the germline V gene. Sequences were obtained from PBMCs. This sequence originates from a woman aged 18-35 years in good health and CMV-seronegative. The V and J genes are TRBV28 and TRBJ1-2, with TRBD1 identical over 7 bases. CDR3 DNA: TGTGCCAGCGGGGACAGATCCCTCTATGGCTACACCTTC. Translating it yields CASGDRSLYGYTF.